Listed below are T cell receptor beta chains from one sample, sequenced in a study of regulatory T cells in long-lasting Graves disease. Each CDR3 protein is one row after TCRdb ran MiXCR on the multiplex PCR reads. Among about 440,000 distinct CDR3 sequences listed, 16% were seen once. This sample also belongs to another study, concerning T cells in Graves' hyperthyroidism and ophthalmopathy.

Sequencing used peripheral blood mononuclear cells (PBMCs), obtained at new diagnosis, from a patient treated with antithyroid drugs. All receptors derive from a woman aged 18 to 35 with Graves disease. Both conserved end residues are part of each CDR3. A D gene is named only where the DNA matches it firmly. A row's size may be missing; if present it is once, few, many or a size class.

>TRBJ1-2|TRBV11-2|many|-
CASSPGPPYGYTF
TGTGCCAGCAGCCCGGGACCTCCTTATGGCTACACCTTC
>TRBJ2-3|TRBV7-2|few|TRBD2
CASSLGPSGTSVPDTQYF
TGTGCCAGCAGCTTAGGCCCCTCCGGGACTAGTGTGCCAGATACGCAGTATTTT
>TRBJ1-5|TRBV11-2|-|-
CASSLGDNQPQHF
TGTGCCAGCAGCTTAGGGGACAATCAGCCCCAGCATTTT
>TRBJ1-3|TRBV6-1|few|TRBD1
CASRQQGNGNTIYF
TGTGCCAGCAGACAACAGGGGAATGGAAACACCATATATTTT
>TRBJ1-2|TRBV5-6|many|-
CASSAGGRYGYTF
TGTGCCAGCTCTGCCGGTGGGCGCTATGGCTACACCTTC
>TRBJ1-5|TRBV7-8|once|-
CASSLVAGSGQPQHF
TGTGCCAGCAGCTTAGTTGCAGGGTCAGGGCAGCCCCAGCATTTT
>TRBJ2-7|TRBV6-1|-|TRBD1
CASVPGGSYEQYF
TGTGCCAGCGTGCCAGGGGGTTCCTACGAGCAGTACTTC
>TRBJ2-7|TRBV6-1|many|-
CASSPVPTGEQYF
TGTGCCAGCAGTCCAGTCCCGACGGGCGAGCAGTACTTC
>TRBJ2-1|TRBV6-5|few|-
CASSYSVPQINEQFF
TGTGCCAGCAGTTATAGTGTTCCCCAAATTAATGAGCAGTTCTTC
>TRBJ2-1|TRBV20-1|many|TRBD2
CSVPGLAGEDEQFF
TGCAGTGTCCCGGGACTAGCGGGAGAGGATGAGCAGTTCTTC
>TRBJ2-6|TRBV2|many|-
CASSVLATPSGANVLTF
TGTGCCAGCAGTGTACTAGCTACTCCCTCTGGGGCCAACGTCCTGACTTTC
>TRBJ1-5|TRBV12-3/TRBV12-4|-|-
CASSQRGGPLTQHF
TGTGCCAGCAGCCAGAGGGGTGGCCCTTTGACCCAGCATTTT
>TRBJ1-1|TRBV20-1|many|-
CSARGGSGRGHTEAFF
TGCAGTGCTAGGGGGGGGTCTGGCCGAGGACACACTGAAGCTTTCTTT
>TRBJ1-6|TRBV4-1|-|-
CASSQDVSGSSYNSPLHF
TGCGCCAGCAGCCAAGATGTGAGCGGAAGCTCCTATAATTCACCCCTCCACTTT
>TRBJ2-2|TRBV5-5|many|TRBD2
CASSFKGTSGTNTGELFF
TGTGCCAGCAGCTTCAAGGGGACTAGCGGGACGAACACCGGGGAGCTGTTTTTT
>TRBJ2-1|TRBV9|-|-
CASSFRRGDEQFF
TGTGCCAGCAGCTTCCGGCGGGGTGATGAGCAGTTCTTC
>TRBJ2-5|TRBV2|many|-
CASRGASETQYF
TGTGCCAGCCGAGGGGCCTCTGAGACCCAGTACTTC
>TRBJ2-1|TRBV7-8|-|-
CASSFWQKQGDEQFF
TGTGCCAGCAGCTTTTGGCAGAAACAAGGGGATGAGCAGTTCTTC
>TRBJ2-5|TRBV6-2/TRBV6-3|few|-
CASRLWFIQETQYF
TGTGCCAGCAGACTATGGTTTATCCAAGAGACCCAGTACTTC
>TRBJ2-3|TRBV7-6|few|TRBD1
CASSLGQGTQYF
TGTGCCAGCAGCTTAGGACAGGGTACGCAGTATTTT
>TRBJ1-1|TRBV7-9|few|-
CASSLGSHPNTEAFF
TGTGCCAGCAGCTTAGGGTCTCACCCAAACACTGAAGCTTTCTTT
>TRBJ2-5|TRBV10-3|few|-
CAISAGPEETQYF
TGTGCCATCAGTGCAGGGCCCGAAGAGACCCAGTACTTC
>TRBJ2-7|TRBV20-1|-|-
CSAMEYEQYF
TGCAGTGCTATGGAGTACGAGCAGTACTTC
>TRBJ2-3|TRBV27|-|TRBD1
CASSLTGGTQYF
TGTGCCAGCAGTTTAACAGGGGGTACGCAGTATTTT
>TRBJ2-1|TRBV20-1|many|TRBD2
CSAPLAPAGNEQFF
TGCAGTGCACCACTAGCGCCCGCGGGAAATGAGCAGTTCTTC
>TRBJ2-3|TRBV28|many|-
CASSLSNGYTDTQYF
TGTGCCAGCAGTTTATCGAATGGTTACACAGATACGCAGTATTTT
>TRBJ2-3|TRBV14|-|-
CASSPTLEYTDTQYF
TGTGCCAGCAGCCCGACTCTAGAATACACAGATACGCAGTATTTT
>TRBJ2-7|TRBV7-8|-|-
CASSLVSGVPSEQYF
TGTGCCAGCAGCTTAGTTTCGGGAGTACCGAGCGAGCAGTACTTC
>TRBJ1-3|TRBV5-1|-|TRBD1
CASSPGSTGAGNTIYF
TGCGCCAGCAGCCCTGGAAGTACAGGGGCCGGAAACACCATATATTTT
>TRBJ1-1|TRBV6-1|few|-
CASTGTRDYLEAFF
TGTGCCAGCACCGGGACAAGGGATTACCTTGAAGCTTTCTTT
>TRBJ1-1|TRBV20-1|many|TRBD1
CSARGQVNTEAFF
TGCAGTGCTAGGGGACAGGTGAACACTGAAGCTTTCTTT
>TRBJ2-3|TRBV28|few|-
CASTQGGGLADTQYF
TGTGCCAGCACCCAGGGGGGGGGTCTGGCAGATACGCAGTATTTT
>TRBJ2-1|TRBV18|many|-
CASTSNSYINEQFF
TGTGCCAGTACTAGTAACAGTTACATTAATGAGCAGTTCTTC
>TRBJ1-6|TRBV6-1|few|TRBD1
CASRDRFNSPLHF
TGTGCCAGCCGGGACAGATTTAATTCACCCCTCCACTTT
>TRBJ1-4|TRBV20-1|-|-
CSARDGTGVEKLFF
TGCAGTGCTAGAGACGGGACGGGGGTAGAAAAACTGTTTTTT
>TRBJ2-1|TRBV27|-|TRBD2
CPGLAGGPNSYNEQFF
TGTCCGGGACTAGCGGGAGGGCCAAACTCCTACAATGAGCAGTTCTTC
>TRBJ1-5|TRBV28|-|-
CASKKNRVNSNQPQHF
TGTGCCAGCAAAAAAAACAGGGTAAATAGCAATCAGCCCCAGCATTTT
>TRBJ2-6|TRBV6-2/TRBV6-3|-|-
CASSSERGANVLTF
TGTGCCAGCAGTTCGGAACGCGGGGCCAACGTCCTGACTTTC
>TRBJ2-3|TRBV27|few|TRBD2
CASSDRSTGTSGRRADTQYF
TGTGCCAGCAGTGATCGCTCTACCGGGACTAGCGGGAGGAGGGCAGATACGCAGTATTTT
>TRBJ2-7|TRBV11-2|many|TRBD1
CASSSKPGQEWIYEQYF
TGTGCCAGCAGCTCCAAGCCGGGACAGGAGTGGATCTACGAGCAGTACTTC
>TRBJ2-7|TRBV28|many|TRBD2
CASSPGLAGLYEQYF
TGTGCCAGCAGCCCTGGACTAGCGGGATTGTACGAGCAGTACTTC
>TRBJ2-4|TRBV28|few|-
CASGEGGAVNIQYF
TGTGCCAGTGGGGAGGGGGGGGCGGTAAACATTCAGTACTTC
>TRBJ2-3|TRBV30|many|-
CAWSLEPDQTSTDTQYF
TGTGCCTGGAGTTTAGAGCCGGACCAAACTAGCACAGATACGCAGTATTTT
>TRBJ2-3|TRBV13|many|TRBD2
CASSPRGTSSTDTQYF
TGTGCCAGCAGCCCCCGGGGGACTAGCAGCACAGATACGCAGTATTTT
>TRBJ2-7|TRBV4-1|few|-
CASSQDRSEQYF
TGCGCCAGCAGCCAAGATAGAAGCGAGCAGTACTTC
>TRBJ2-7|TRBV28|many|TRBD1
CASSPPNGDSSYEQYF
TGTGCCAGCAGCCCACCCAATGGGGACAGCTCCTACGAGCAGTACTTC
>TRBJ2-7|TRBV28|-|TRBD1
CASSLLGTGEREQYF
TGTGCCAGCAGCCTCCTGGGGACAGGGGAGCGCGAGCAGTACTTC
>TRBJ1-1|TRBV28|many|-
CASRRDWNTEAFF
TGTGCCAGCAGGCGGGACTGGAACACTGAAGCTTTCTTT
>TRBJ2-6|TRBV7-9|-|-
CASSPRGGVSGANVLTF
TGTGCCAGCAGCCCTCGCGGCGGGGTCTCTGGGGCCAACGTCCTGACTTTC
>TRBJ2-2|TRBV18|few|TRBD1
CASSPGQLLTGELFF
TGTGCCAGCTCGCCGGGACAGTTACTCACCGGGGAGCTGTTTTTT
>TRBJ1-3|TRBV29-1|many|-
CSVDAGPTAQPGNTIYF
TGCAGCGTTGACGCCGGGCCAACCGCACAGCCTGGAAACACCATATATTTT
>TRBJ2-3|TRBV20-1|many|-
CSATDRSTDTQYF
TGCAGTGCAACCGACAGGAGCACAGATACGCAGTATTTT
>TRBJ2-1|TRBV27|many|TRBD1
CASRDRDRPYNEQFF
TGTGCCAGCAGGGACCGGGACAGGCCTTACAATGAGCAGTTCTTC
>TRBJ2-7|TRBV14|few|-
CASSQPMTREQYF
TGTGCCAGCAGCCAACCAATGACTAGAGAGCAGTACTTC
>TRBJ2-7|TRBV28|many|TRBD1
CASSLRQGVDNEQYF
TGTGCCAGCAGTCTACGACAGGGAGTTGATAACGAGCAGTACTTC
>TRBJ2-5|TRBV7-8|many|-
CASRPTGLQETQYF
TGTGCCAGCAGACCTACAGGGCTACAAGAGACCCAGTACTTC
>TRBJ1-5|TRBV6-2/TRBV6-3|-|-
CASSYGVSNQPQHF
TGTGCCAGCAGTTACGGGGTGAGCAATCAGCCCCAGCATTTT
>TRBJ1-3|TRBV5-1|many|-
CASSYQGGGNTIYF
TGCGCCAGCAGCTACCAGGGAGGCGGAAACACCATATATTTT
>TRBJ2-7|TRBV27|many|TRBD2
CASSLKGLAYYEQYF
TGTGCCAGCAGTTTAAAGGGACTAGCTTACTACGAGCAGTACTTC